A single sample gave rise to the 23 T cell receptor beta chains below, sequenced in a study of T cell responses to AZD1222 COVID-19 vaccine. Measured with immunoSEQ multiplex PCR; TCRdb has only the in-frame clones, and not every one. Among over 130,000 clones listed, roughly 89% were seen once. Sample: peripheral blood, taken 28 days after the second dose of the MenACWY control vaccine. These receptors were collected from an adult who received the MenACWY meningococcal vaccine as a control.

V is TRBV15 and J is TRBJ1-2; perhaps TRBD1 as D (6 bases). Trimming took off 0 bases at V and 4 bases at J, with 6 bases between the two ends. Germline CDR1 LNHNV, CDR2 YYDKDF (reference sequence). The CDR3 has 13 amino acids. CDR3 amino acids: CATSREDSYGYTF. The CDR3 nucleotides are TGTGCCACCAGCAGAGAGGACAGCTATGGCTACACCTTC.

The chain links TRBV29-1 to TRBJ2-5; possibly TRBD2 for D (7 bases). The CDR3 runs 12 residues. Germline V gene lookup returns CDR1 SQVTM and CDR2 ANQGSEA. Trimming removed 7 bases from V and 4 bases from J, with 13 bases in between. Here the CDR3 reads CSGKRGGETQYF. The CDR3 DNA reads TGCAGCGGGAAAAGGGGGGGAGAGACCCAGTACTTC.

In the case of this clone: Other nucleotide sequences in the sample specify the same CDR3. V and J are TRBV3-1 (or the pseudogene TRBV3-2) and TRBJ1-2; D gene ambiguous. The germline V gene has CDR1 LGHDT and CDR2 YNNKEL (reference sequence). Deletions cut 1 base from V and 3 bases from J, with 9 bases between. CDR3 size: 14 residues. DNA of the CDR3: TGTGCCAGCAGCCAAGCCGGGCGGGACTATGGCTACACCTTC. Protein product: CASSQAGRDYGYTF.

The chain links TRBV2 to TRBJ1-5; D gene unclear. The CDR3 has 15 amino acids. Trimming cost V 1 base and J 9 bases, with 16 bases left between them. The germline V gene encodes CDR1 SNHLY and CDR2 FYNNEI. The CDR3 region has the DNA TGTGCCAGCAGTGAAGGCCAGCCGTCCGGTCGGCCCCAGCATTTT. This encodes CASSEGQPSGRPQHF. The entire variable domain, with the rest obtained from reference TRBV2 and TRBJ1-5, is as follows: EPEVTQTPSHQVTQMGQEVILRCVPISNHLYFYWYRQILGQKVEFLVSFYNNEISEKSEIFDDQFSVERPDGSNFTLKIRSTKLEDSAMYFCASSEGQPSGRPQHFGDGTRLSIL.

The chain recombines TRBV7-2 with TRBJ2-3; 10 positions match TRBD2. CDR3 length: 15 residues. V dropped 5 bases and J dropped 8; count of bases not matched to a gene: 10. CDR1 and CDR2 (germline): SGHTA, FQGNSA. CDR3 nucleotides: TGTGCCAGCAGCCGTACTAGCGGGGCCATTTCTACGCAGTATTTT. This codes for CASSRTSGAISTQYF.

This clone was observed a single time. The chain's CDR3 is CASSSRSTYNEQFF. The CDR3 DNA is TGTGCCAGCAGCTCCCGGAGCACCTACAATGAGCAGTTCTTC. The chain combines TRBV6-2 or TRBV6-3 with TRBJ2-1, with no clear D. The V gene lost 6 bases and the J gene lost 2 bases, with 11 bases spanning the gap. The CDR3 loop spans 14 amino acids. Germline loops: CDR1 MNHEY, CDR2 SVGEGT.

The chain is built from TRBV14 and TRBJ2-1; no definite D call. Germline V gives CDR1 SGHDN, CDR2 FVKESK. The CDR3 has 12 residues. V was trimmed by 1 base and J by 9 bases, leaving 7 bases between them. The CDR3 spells CASSQVRVEQFF. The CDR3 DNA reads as TGTGCCAGCAGCCAAGTCAGAGTTGAGCAGTTCTTC.

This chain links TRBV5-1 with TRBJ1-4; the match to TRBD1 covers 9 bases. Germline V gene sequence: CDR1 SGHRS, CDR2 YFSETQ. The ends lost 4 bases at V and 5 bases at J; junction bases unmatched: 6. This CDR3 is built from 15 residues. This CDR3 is CASSPVGTGNEKLFF. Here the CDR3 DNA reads TGCGCCAGCAGCCCGGTCGGGACAGGGAATGAAAAACTGTTTTTT.

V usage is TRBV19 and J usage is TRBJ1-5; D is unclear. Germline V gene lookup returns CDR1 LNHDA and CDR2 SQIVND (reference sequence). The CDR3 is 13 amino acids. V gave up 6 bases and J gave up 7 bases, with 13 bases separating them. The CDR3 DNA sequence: TGTGCCAGTAGCCCCCAGTTCCGGCAGCCCCAGCATTTT. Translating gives CASSPQFRQPQHF.

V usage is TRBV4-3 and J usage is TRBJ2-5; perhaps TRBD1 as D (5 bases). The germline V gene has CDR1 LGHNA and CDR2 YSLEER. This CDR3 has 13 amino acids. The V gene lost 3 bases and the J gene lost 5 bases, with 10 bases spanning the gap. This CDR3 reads CASSQGPHETQYF. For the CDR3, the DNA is TGCGCCAGCAGCCAGGGGCCCCACGAGACCCAGTACTTC.

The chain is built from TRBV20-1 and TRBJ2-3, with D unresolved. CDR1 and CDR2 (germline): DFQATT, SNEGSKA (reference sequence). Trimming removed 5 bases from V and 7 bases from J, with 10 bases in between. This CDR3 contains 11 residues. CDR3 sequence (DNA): TGCAGTGCTGTGGTAGGGAATACGCAGTATTTT. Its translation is CSAVVGNTQYF.

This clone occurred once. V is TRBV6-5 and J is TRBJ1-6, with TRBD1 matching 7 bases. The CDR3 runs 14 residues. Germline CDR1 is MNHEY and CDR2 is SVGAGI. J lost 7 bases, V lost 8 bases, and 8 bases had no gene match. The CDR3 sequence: CASSLNRGNSPLHF. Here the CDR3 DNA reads TGTGCCAGCTCCCTTAACAGGGGAAATTCACCCCTCCACTTT.

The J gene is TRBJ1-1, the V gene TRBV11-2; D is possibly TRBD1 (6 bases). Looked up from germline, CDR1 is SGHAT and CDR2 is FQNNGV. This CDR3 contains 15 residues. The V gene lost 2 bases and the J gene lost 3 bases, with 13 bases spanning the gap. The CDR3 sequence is CASSLQYGGHTEAFF. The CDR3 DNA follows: TGTGCCAGCAGCTTACAGTATGGGGGGCACACTGAAGCTTTCTTT.

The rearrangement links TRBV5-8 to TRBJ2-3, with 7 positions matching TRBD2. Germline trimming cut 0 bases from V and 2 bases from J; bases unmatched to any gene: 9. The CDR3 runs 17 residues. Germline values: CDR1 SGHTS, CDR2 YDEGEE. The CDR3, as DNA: TGTGCCAGCAGCTTGGGGTCGGCTAGCGGCACCACAGATACGCAGTATTTT. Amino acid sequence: CASSLGSASGTTDTQYF. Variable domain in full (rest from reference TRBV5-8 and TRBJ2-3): EAGVTQSPTHLIKTRGQQATLRCSPISGHTSVYWYQQALGLGLQFLLWYDEGEERNRGNFPPRFSGRQFPNYSSELNVNALELEDSALYLCASSLGSASGTTDTQYFGPGTRLTVL.

The DNA of the CDR3 is TGTGCCAGCAGCTTGGAAGGGCTCAAAAACATTCAGTACTTC. Translated, it gives CASSLEGLKNIQYF. The V call is TRBV5-8, the J call TRBJ2-4; D gene unclear. The CDR3 has 14 amino acids. Germline V lookup: CDR1 SGHTS, CDR2 YDEGEE. Trimming removed 0 bases at V and 3 bases at J, with 7 bases between.

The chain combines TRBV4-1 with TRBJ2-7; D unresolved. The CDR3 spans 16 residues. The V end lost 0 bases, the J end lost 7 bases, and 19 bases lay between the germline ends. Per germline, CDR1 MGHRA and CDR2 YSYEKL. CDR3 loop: CASSQDLSGFSGEQYF. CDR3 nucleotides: TGCGCCAGCAGCCAAGATCTTTCCGGTTTCTCCGGGGAGCAGTACTTC.

The CDR3 bases are TGTGCCATAAGGACAGGGGGCTTTCGCGGGGAGCTGTTTTTT. Translating gives CAIRTGGFRGELFF. This sequence joins TRBV10-3 and TRBJ2-2, with 11 bases that match TRBD1. J lost 7 bases, V lost 9 bases, and 7 bases had no gene match. Germline lookup yields CDR1 ENHRY and CDR2 SYGVKD. This CDR3 is built from 14 residues.

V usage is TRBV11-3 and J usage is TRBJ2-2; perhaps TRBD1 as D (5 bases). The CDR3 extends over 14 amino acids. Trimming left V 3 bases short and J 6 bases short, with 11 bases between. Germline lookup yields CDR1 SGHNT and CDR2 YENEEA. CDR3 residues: CASSFVQGAGELFF. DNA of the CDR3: TGTGCCAGCAGCTTCGTTCAGGGCGCCGGGGAGCTGTTTTTT.

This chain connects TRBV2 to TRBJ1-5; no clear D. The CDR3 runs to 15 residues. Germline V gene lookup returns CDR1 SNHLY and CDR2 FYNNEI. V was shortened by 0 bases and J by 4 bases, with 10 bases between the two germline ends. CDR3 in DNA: TGTGCCAGCAGTGAAGCGCTTCGTGGGAATCAGCCCCAGCATTTT. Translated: CASSEALRGNQPQHF.

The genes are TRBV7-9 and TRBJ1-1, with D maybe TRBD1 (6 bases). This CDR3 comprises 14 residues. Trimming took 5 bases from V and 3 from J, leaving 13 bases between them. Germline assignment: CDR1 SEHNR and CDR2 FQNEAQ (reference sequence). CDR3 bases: TGTGCCAGCAGCGCACAGGGAGGCGACACTGAAGCTTTCTTT. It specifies CASSAQGGDTEAFF.

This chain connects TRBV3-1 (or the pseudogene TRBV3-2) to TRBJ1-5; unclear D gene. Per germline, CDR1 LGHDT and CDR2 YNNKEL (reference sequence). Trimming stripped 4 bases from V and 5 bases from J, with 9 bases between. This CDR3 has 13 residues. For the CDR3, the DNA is TGTGCCAGCAGCCCTTCCCCCGATCAGCCCCAGCATTTT. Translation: CASSPSPDQPQHF.

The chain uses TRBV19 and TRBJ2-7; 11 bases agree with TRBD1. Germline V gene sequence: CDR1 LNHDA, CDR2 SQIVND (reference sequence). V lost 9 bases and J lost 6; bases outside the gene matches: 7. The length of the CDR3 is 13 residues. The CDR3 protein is CASTGQGAGEQYF. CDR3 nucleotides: TGTGCCAGCACCGGACAGGGGGCTGGCGAGCAGTACTTC.

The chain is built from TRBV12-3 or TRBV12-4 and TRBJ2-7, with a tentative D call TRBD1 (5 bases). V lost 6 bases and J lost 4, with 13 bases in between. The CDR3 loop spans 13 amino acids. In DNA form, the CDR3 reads TGTGCCAGCAGCCTAACAGGAGTTTACGAGCAGTACTTC. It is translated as CASSLTGVYEQYF.